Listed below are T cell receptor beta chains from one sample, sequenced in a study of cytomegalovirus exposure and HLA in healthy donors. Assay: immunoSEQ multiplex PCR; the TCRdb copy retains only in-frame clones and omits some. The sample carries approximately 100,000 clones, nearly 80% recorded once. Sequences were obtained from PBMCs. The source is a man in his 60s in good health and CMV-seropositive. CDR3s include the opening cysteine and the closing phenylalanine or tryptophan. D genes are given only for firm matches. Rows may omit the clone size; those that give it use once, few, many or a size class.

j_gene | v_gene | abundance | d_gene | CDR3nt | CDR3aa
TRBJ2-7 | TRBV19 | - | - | TGTGCCAGTAGTCCGGAGGCGTCTCGGGACGAGCAGTACTTC | CASSPEASRDEQYF
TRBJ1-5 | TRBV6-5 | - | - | TGTGCCAGCAGTTACTCCCGAGGCACCAATCAGCCCCAGCATTTT | CASSYSRGTNQPQHF
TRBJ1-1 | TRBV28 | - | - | TGTGCCAGCAGTTCCGACACGAACACTGAAGCTTTCTTT | CASSSDTNTEAFF
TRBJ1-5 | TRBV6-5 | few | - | TGTGCCAGCAGAGGGGGTGGCAATCAGCCCCAGCATTTT | CASRGGGNQPQHF
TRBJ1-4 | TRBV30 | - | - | TGTGCCTGGGGGGGGGTCAATGAAAAACTGTTTTTT | CAWGGVNEKLFF
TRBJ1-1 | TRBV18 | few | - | TGTGCCAGCTCACCACCGTCGAGGTTAGCTTTCTTT | CASSPPSRLAFF
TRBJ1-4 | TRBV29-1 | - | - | TGCAGCGTTGTGGGCAGATTAAATGAAAAACTGTTTTTT | CSVVGRLNEKLFF
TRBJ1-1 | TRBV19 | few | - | TGTGCCAGTAGTATCCAGGGCCCGAACACTGAAGCTTTCTTT | CASSIQGPNTEAFF
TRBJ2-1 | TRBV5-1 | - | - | TGCGCCAGCAGCTTGGAAGGCGGGGTGAACAATGAGCAGTTCTTC | CASSLEGGVNNEQFF
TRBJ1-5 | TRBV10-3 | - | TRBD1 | TGTGCCATCAGTGAGAGACAGGGGAATCAGCCCCAGCATTTT | CAISERQGNQPQHF
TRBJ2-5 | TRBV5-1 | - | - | TGCGCCAGCAGCTTTAACAGTAAGGAAGAGACCCAGTACTTC | CASSFNSKEETQYF
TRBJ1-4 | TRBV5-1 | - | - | TGCGCCAGCAGCGAGGATTTACAGGGCCGAAATGAAAAACTGTTTTTT | CASSEDLQGRNEKLFF
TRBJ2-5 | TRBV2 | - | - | TGTGCCAGCAGTGAAAGGAGGAGTTGGGAGACCCAGTACTTC | CASSERRSWETQYF
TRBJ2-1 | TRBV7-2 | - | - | TGTGCCAGCAGCTTCTATGGCGGGAATGAGCAGTTCTTC | CASSFYGGNEQFF
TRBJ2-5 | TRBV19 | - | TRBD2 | TGTGCCAGTAGTATATTTGGGGGAGGGGTCCAAGAGACCCAGTACTTC | CASSIFGGGVQETQYF
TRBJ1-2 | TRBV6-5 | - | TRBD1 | TGTGCCAGCAGTTACGGGGGAACCAAGGGGGCCTATGGCTACACCTTC | CASSYGGTKGAYGYTF
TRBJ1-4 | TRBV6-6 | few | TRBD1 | TGTGCCAGCAGTCGGCTCCCCCAGGGGGGTGAAAAACTGTTTTTT | CASSRLPQGGEKLFF
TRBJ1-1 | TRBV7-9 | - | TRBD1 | TGTGCCAGCAGCTTACAGGGGGCGAGCACTGAAGCTTTCTTT | CASSLQGASTEAFF
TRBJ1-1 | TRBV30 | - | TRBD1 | TGTGCCTGGAGTCCCCCGGGACAGAGAGCTTTCTTT | CAWSPPGQRAFF
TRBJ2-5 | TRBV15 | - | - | TGTGCCACGACACAGCGGGTTCACGAATTAGAGACCCAGTACTTC | CATTQRVHELETQYF
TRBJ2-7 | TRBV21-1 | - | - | TGTGCCAGCAGCCTCGACAGGGAAGGAACCTACGAGCAGTACTTC | CASSLDREGTYEQYF
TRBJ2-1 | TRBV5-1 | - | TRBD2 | TGCGCCAGCAGCCTGAAGACTAGCGGGGACAATGAGCAGTTCTTC | CASSLKTSGDNEQFF
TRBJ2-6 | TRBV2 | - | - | TGTGCCAGCAGTGCGCGGGACTGGACCTCTGGGGCCAACGTCCTGACTTTC | CASSARDWTSGANVLTF
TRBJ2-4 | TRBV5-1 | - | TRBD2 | TGCGCCAGCAGGATGACTAGCGGGCAGGGAAACATTCAGTACTTC | CASRMTSGQGNIQYF
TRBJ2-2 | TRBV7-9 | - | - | TGTGCCAGCAGCTTACAGGGGCGTAGCACCGGGGAGCTGTTTTTT | CASSLQGRSTGELFF
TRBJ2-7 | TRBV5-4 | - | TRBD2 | TGTGCCAGCAGCCCGGGGAGGGACCGAACCTACGAGCAGTACTTC | CASSPGRDRTYEQYF
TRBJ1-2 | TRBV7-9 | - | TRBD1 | TGTGCCAGCAGCTTAGGGACAGGCTCAACTCATCCTTATGGCTACACCTTC | CASSLGTGSTHPYGYTF
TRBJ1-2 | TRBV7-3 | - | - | TGTGCCAGCAGCTCATCGTCGGTCAGGGGCGTAGATGGCTACACCTTC | CASSSSSVRGVDGYTF
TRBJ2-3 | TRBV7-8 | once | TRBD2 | TGTGCCAGCAGCTCGACTAGCAGCTCAGATACGCAGTATTTT | CASSSTSSSDTQYF
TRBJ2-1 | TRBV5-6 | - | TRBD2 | TGTGCCAGCAACCTAGCGGGGCGGTACAATGAGCAGTTCTTC | CASNLAGRYNEQFF
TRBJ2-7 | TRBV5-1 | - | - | TGCGCCAGCAGCTTGGGGGTATCGGGTGAGCAGTACTTC | CASSLGVSGEQYF
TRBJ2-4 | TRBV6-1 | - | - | TGTGCCAGCAGTGAAGCTCGACAAGCCCTCATCCACATTCAGTACTTC | CASSEARQALIHIQYF
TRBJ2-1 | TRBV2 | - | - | TGTGCCAGCAGTGGAGAGGCCCTGGTCCAGTTCTTC | CASSGEALVQFF
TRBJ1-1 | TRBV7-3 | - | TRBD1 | TGTGCCAGCAGCTTAGAGTACAGGGGGAAAGCTTTCTTT | CASSLEYRGKAFF
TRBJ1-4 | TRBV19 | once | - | TGTGCCAGTAGTGGCTCGGGGGGGGCGAATGAAAAACTGTTTTTT | CASSGSGGANEKLFF
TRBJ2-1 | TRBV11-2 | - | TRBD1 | TGTGCCAGCAGCTTAGGGGACAGGGGCGATGAGCAGTTCTTC | CASSLGDRGDEQFF